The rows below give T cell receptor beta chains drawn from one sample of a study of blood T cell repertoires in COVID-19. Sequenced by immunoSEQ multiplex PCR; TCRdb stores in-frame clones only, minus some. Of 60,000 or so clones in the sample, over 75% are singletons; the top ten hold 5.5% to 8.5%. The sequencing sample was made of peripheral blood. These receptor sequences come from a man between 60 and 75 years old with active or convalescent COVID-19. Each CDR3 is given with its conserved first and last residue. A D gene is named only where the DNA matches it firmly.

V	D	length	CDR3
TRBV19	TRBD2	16	CASSIPSGSSYNEQFF
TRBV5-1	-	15	CASSPVQARGYGYTF
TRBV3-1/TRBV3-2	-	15	CASSREAQMGNTIYF
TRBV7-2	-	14	CASSSDSFNEKLFF
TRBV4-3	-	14	CASSQERAGYGYTF
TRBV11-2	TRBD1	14	CASSDLRGLTPLHF
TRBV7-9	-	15	CASSARQNAAYEQYF
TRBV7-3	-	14	CASSFGDRNTEAFF
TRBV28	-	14	CASSRGFAEETQYF
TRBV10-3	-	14	CAISVQASNSPLHF
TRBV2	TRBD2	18	CASTVRLAGVGSDNTQYF
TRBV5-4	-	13	CASSLKGAETQYF
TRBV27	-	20	CASSPKPPGADFRGHEKLFF
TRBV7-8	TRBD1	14	CASSFDRGRAEAFF
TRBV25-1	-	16	CASSEDRTANTGELFF
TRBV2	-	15	CASSDRSAKRDIQYF
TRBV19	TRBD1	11	CASRQGAMQYF
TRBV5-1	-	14	CASSTGQNNYEQYF
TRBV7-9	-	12	CASSFHTMAQHF
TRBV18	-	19	CASSPPLRPGGVGNEKLFF
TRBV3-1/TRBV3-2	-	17	CASSADLMAGGSYEQYF
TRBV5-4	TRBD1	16	CASSEDRGSYGYEQYF
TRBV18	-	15	CASSPSQERNTEAFF
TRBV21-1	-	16	CASTSKKGVSNQPQHF
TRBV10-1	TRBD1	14	CASSESRGHYGYTF
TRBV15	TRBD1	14	CATSQGVGGEKLFF
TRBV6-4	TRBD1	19	CASSDSSPGTEYSNQPQHF
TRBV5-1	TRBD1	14	CASSSAPRDREQYF
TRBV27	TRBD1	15	CASSQRQGHYNEQFF
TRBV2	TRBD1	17	CASSLFPGQGLNTEAFF
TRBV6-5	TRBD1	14	CASSNRGAKNIQYF
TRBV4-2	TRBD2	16	CASSQEPAGGYNEQFF
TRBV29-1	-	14	CSVGSLGGSGEQFF
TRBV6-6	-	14	CASRQGGSNTEAFF
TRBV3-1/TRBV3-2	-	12	CASSPRGLEAFF
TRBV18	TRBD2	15	CASSPGLAGEETQYF
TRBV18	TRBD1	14	CASSPETGDNEQFF
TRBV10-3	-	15	CAISEGPGYGYEQYF
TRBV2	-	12	CASTTGAGELFF
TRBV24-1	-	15	CATSESQGNNQPQHF
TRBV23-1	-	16	CASSQRGAVANEKLFF
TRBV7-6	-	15	CASSFAGTVTQTQYF
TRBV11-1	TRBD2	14	CASSPRLAEETQYF
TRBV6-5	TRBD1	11	CASQGAFGYTF
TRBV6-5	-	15	CASSYSRVMNTEAFF
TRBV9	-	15	CASSTRDKNTGELFF
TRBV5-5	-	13	CASSPVGGDGYTF
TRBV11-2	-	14	CASSLGVGGYEQYF
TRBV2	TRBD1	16	CASSEGGDRELYGYTF
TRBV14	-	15	CASSRQLGRNSPLHF
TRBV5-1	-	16	CASSLGVRRDQETQYF
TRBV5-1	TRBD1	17	CASSLWTGGAGDYGYTF
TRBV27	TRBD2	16	CASSNPSGPSTDTQYF